Below, 22 T cell receptor beta chains from the same sample are listed, as sequenced in a study of identical twins. TCRdb re-called the 5' RACE reads with MiXCR, one entry per CDR3 protein. The table includes some 660,000 distinct CDR3 sequences, 8.6% detected once. This same sample was also taken into another study, of yellow fever vaccine responses in identical twins.

Sequencing was done on a sample of PBMCs. The origin of the receptors is a woman under 30 in good health.

This clonotype was seen only a few times. The rearrangement links TRBV6-1 to TRBJ2-6, with 8 bases matching TRBD1. Germline V gene lookup returns CDR1 MNHNS and CDR2 SASEGT. V lost 5 bases and J lost 0; bases outside the gene matches: 9. This CDR3 contains 18 residues. CDR3 in amino acids: CASSKDRGPSSGANVLTF. The CDR3 nucleotides are TGTGCCAGCAGTAAAGACAGGGGCCCTAGCTCTGGGGCCAACGTCCTGACTTTC.

This chain joins TRBV12-3 or TRBV12-4 and TRBJ2-2; 9 bases map to TRBD1. After removal of 6 bases from V and 4 bases from J, the junction contained 6 bases not matched to a gene. The CDR3 totals 15 residues. The CDR3 region is CASRKTGGATGELFF. CDR3 sequence (DNA): TGTGCCAGCAGAAAGACAGGGGGAGCCACCGGGGAGCTGTTTTTT.

There are a few counts of this clonotype. This chain links TRBV24-1 with TRBJ2-1; 10 nucleotides align to TRBD2. J was trimmed by 8 bases and V by 0 bases; bases with no gene match: 3. The germline gives CDR1 KGHDR, CDR2 SFDVKD. The CDR3 sequence is 15 residues long. CDR3 sequence: CATSDLTSGNDEQFF. DNA of the CDR3: TGTGCCACCAGTGATTTGACTAGCGGGAACGATGAGCAGTTCTTC.

There are a few counts of this clonotype. The chain is built from TRBV28 and TRBJ2-2, with 14 bases lining up with TRBD2. V trimming: 6 bases; J trimming: 2 bases; junction bases outside the gene matches: 8. Per germline, CDR1 MDHEN and CDR2 SYDVKM. CDR3 length equals 18 residues. CDR3 in amino acids: CASSKTSGRALNTGELFF. The CDR3 nucleotides read TGTGCCAGCAGCAAGACTAGCGGGAGGGCCCTCAACACCGGGGAGCTGTTTTTT.

This clonotype was recorded at least ten times. J is TRBJ2-1 and V is TRBV4-2; the match to TRBD2 covers 13 bases. Germline-derived CDR1 and CDR2 are LGHNA and YNFKEQ. Germline trimming cut 1 base from V and 9 bases from J; bases unmatched to any gene: 6. This CDR3 comprises 16 residues. The CDR3 is CASSQVNGLAGVEQFF. Here the CDR3 DNA reads TGTGCCAGCAGCCAAGTGAATGGACTAGCGGGAGTTGAGCAGTTCTTC.

DNA for the CDR3: TGTGCCACCAGTGATTGGGTCAGGACAGGGGTCACCGGGGAGCTGTTTTTT. Its translation is CATSDWVRTGVTGELFF. The chain combines TRBV24-1 with TRBJ2-2; 9 positions match TRBD1. The J segment lost 4 bases and the V segment lost 2 bases, leaving 7 bases of the junction unmatched. The CDR3 is 17 residues long. The germline V gene encodes CDR1 KGHDR and CDR2 SFDVKD.

This clonotype was found many times. The gene calls are TRBV5-1 and TRBJ2-3; TRBD1 matches 7 bases. V lost 4 bases and J lost 10; bases outside the gene matches: 21. Germline loops: CDR1 SGHRS, CDR2 YFSETQ. CDR3 size: 17 residues. The CDR3 nucleotides are TGCGCCAGCAGCATGTTATCGGGACAGAGGTTCGATTTATCGCAGTATTTT. The encoded protein is CASSMLSGQRFDLSQYF.

This clonotype was found a few times. The V call is TRBV4-3, the J call TRBJ2-2; no reliable D call. Germline values: CDR1 LGHNA, CDR2 YSLEER. Trimming took off 0 bases at V and 8 bases at J, with 13 bases between the two ends. The CDR3 contains 15 residues. The CDR3 is CASSQDYQAWGELFF. For the CDR3, the DNA is TGCGCCAGCAGCCAAGATTATCAAGCGTGGGGGGAGCTGTTTTTT.

Here the CDR3 DNA reads TGCGCCAGCAGCCAAGTGACAGGGGGCTACGAGCAGTACTTC. This codes for CASSQVTGGYEQYF. This chain connects TRBV4-3 to TRBJ2-7, with 9 bases matching TRBD1. CDR1 and CDR2 from the germline V gene are LGHNA and YSLEER. This CDR3 is 14 amino acids long. V was pared by 1 base and J by 3 bases, with 1 base of the junction left unmatched.

J is TRBJ2-5 and V is TRBV21-1; the D call in the table, TRBD2, was not verified against the DNA. TRBV21-1 is a pseudogene. This CDR3 has 20 amino acids. CDR3 sequence reads: CAAPTTPKEREGRLRETQYF. CDR3 DNA sequence: TGTGCCGCCCCGACCACGCCCAAGGAGCGGGAGGGCCGGTTGCGGGAGACCCAGTACTTC.

J is TRBJ2-2 and V is TRBV5-1; the D is unclear. The CDR3 spans 15 residues. CDR1 and CDR2 from the germline V gene are SGHRS and YFSETQ. V was cut by 0 bases and J by 0 bases, with 6 bases left in between. The DNA of the CDR3 is TGCGCCAGCAGCTTGGATCCTGCGAACACCGGGGAGCTGTTTTTT. Protein product: CASSLDPANTGELFF.

V and J are TRBV10-3 and TRBJ2-2; D not resolved. This CDR3 has 12 residues. Germline CDR1 and CDR2: ENHRY and SYGVKD. The V and J ends lost 7 bases and 0 bases respectively, with 3 bases between them. DNA of the CDR3: TGTGCCATCAAGGCGAACACCGGGGAGCTGTTTTTT. This encodes CAIKANTGELFF.

This clonotype was observed a handful of times. CDR3 DNA: TGTGCCAGCAGTTTTTCCGGACTAGCGAACAACGAGCAGTACTTC. It translates to CASSFSGLANNEQYF. V and J are TRBV27 and TRBJ2-7, with TRBD2 identical over 9 bases. Germline loops: CDR1 MNHEY, CDR2 SMNVEV (reference sequence). Germline trimming cut 3 bases from V and 5 bases from J; bases unmatched to any gene: 8. The CDR3 runs to 15 residues.

In its sample, this clonotype was seen a few times. The V call is TRBV6-1, the J call TRBJ1-6; D gene ambiguous. V lost 0 bases and J 10 bases, leaving 10 bases between the germline ends. This CDR3 contains 14 residues. Germline V gives CDR1 MNHNS, CDR2 SASEGT. The CDR3 nucleotides read TGTGCCAGCAGTGAAGCTAGGTGGGGATCACCCCTCCACTTT. Protein sequence: CASSEARWGSPLHF.

The J gene is TRBJ2-7, the V gene TRBV5-1; D remains unclear. Trimming took 0 bases from V and 2 from J, leaving 15 bases between them. The CDR3 is 16 residues long. CDR1 is SGHRS, CDR2 YFSETQ, per germline. The CDR3 DNA sequence: TGCGCCAGCAGCTTGGTAGGTGGAGCTCTAGCCTACGAGCAGTACTTC. Translating gives CASSLVGGALAYEQYF.

The gene calls are TRBV4-2 and TRBJ2-7, with 9 bases lining up with TRBD2. CDR3 length: 15 amino acids. Germline trimming cut 1 base from V and 3 bases from J; bases unmatched to any gene: 4. In germline, CDR1 is LGHNA, CDR2 YNFKEQ. CDR3 DNA: TGTGCCAGCAGCCAAGCCCTTAGCGGGAGCTACGAGCAGTACTTC. Translating gives CASSQALSGSYEQYF.

The V and J genes are TRBV12-3 or TRBV12-4 and TRBJ2-1, with 9 nucleotides matching TRBD1. This CDR3 contains 13 residues. J gave up 7 bases and V 10 bases, and 8 bases lay outside the gene matches. The CDR3 DNA reads TGTGCCACCAGGACAGGGGAGGGGAATGAGCAGTTCTTC. It is translated as CATRTGEGNEQFF.

This clonotype was detected a few times. J is TRBJ2-7 and V is TRBV3-1; tentative D call: TRBD2 (5 bases). CDR1 and CDR2 from the germline V gene are LGHDT and YNNKEL (reference sequence). The CDR3 has 15 residues. Trimming removed 1 base from V and 0 bases from J, with 10 bases in between. Written as DNA, the CDR3 is TGTGCCAGCAGCCAAGGGGGAGTAAGCTCCTACGAGCAGTACTTC. Protein sequence: CASSQGGVSSYEQYF.

There are many counts of this clonotype. This sequence joins TRBV2 and TRBJ2-1; 10 nucleotides line up with TRBD1. This CDR3 comprises 17 residues. The V and J ends lost 6 bases and 4 bases, in that order; junction bases with no gene match: 12. Germline assignment: CDR1 SNHLY and CDR2 FYNNEI. CDR3 in amino acids: CASSPDRGRIVYNEQFF. The CDR3 DNA is TGTGCCAGCAGCCCCGACAGGGGGCGAATAGTATACAATGAGCAGTTCTTC.

The genes are TRBV7-6 and TRBJ2-1, with D possibly matching TRBD2 (7 bases). The CDR3 loop spans 14 amino acids. Trimming stripped 1 base from V and 14 bases from J, with 18 bases between. CDR1 and CDR2 from the germline V gene are SGHVS and FNYEAQ. The CDR3 coding sequence is TGTGCCAGCAGCTTAGGGCTGGGGGGGCCGTTGGAGTTCTTC. Translated: CASSLGLGGPLEFF.

This clonotype was seen at least ten times. The chain combines TRBV7-6 with TRBJ2-7; 13 bases match TRBD2. The junction had 5 bases not matched to a gene; V was cut back by 5 bases and J by 4 bases. The CDR3 totals 15 residues. The germline gives CDR1 SGHVS, CDR2 FNYEAQ. In nucleotides, the CDR3 is TGTGCCAGCAGCACACTAGCGGGAGGGCCTTACGAGCAGTACTTC. It yields the protein CASSTLAGGPYEQYF.

This clonotype was counted a few times. The V gene is TRBV19, the J gene TRBJ2-3, with 9 nucleotides matching TRBD1. CDR1 is LNHDA and CDR2 is SQIVND in the germline V gene (reference sequence). V was clipped by 4 bases and J by 6 bases; unmatched bases: 5. There are 14 residues in the CDR3. The CDR3 region has the DNA TGTGCCAGTAGTAGCACAGGGGGCGGTGATACGCAGTATTTT. Translation: CASSSTGGGDTQYF.